This T cell receptor beta chain was profiled in a study of blood T cells in healthy people across ages. Notes on the study in general: Percentage of naive T cells showed a strong correlation with TCR beta diversity.

Donors gave 9 to 10 milliliters of peripheral blood apiece. A minimum of 6.5 million PBMCs was isolated per sample. Using a J-beta primer mix together with a sample-barcoded 5' primer, a second PCR was run for roughly 6 to 11 cycles. Each cDNA molecule, via a template-switch adaptor with 12 random nucleotides, was tagged. One entry per CDR3 protein, called by TCRdb with MiXCR from the 5' RACE reads. The table records roughly 800,000 distinct CDR3 sequences, approximately 53% of them present only once. J lost 10 bases, V lost 3 bases, and 4 bases had no gene match. The CDR3 spans 14 residues. Germline CDR1 and CDR2: SGDLS and YYNGEE. This clonotype was counted between two and nine times. Its antigen is still unknown.

Sequencing used blood. This clonotype was obtained from an elderly man in good health. V and J are TRBV9 and TRBJ1-6; TRBD1 aligns across 10 bases. The CDR3 protein is CASSGQGARSPLHF. The CDR3 region has the DNA TGTGCCAGCAGCGGACAGGGGGCGAGGTCACCCCTCCACTTT.